Following are 23 T cell receptor beta chains from one sample sequenced in a study of shared clonotypes between healthy human individuals. Profiled with immunoSEQ multiplex PCR; TCRdb holds only in-frame clones, not every one. The table includes approximately 2,000,000 clones, approximately 90% detected once. Input material: naive CD4+ T cells from PBMCs. Described subset: CD45RA+ positively selected. These receptors were collected from a man aged 18 to 30 in good health. Some clones in this sample may be carry-over from other donors' samples.

The chain employs TRBV2 and TRBJ1-5; D is ambiguous. Germline CDR1 SNHLY, CDR2 FYNNEI. CDR3 length: 14 amino acids. Trimming removed 7 bases at V and 7 bases at J, with 17 bases between. CDR3 sequence reads: CASIPDSRAQPQHF. DNA of the CDR3: TGTGCCAGCATTCCGGATTCGAGGGCGCAGCCCCAGCATTTT.

The J gene is TRBJ2-7, the V gene TRBV7-2; TRBD2 agrees at 9 bases. The germline CDR1 and CDR2 sequences are SGHTA and FQGNSA. The junction had 8 bases not matched to a gene; V was cut back by 4 bases and J by 4 bases. This CDR3 has 15 amino acids. DNA for the CDR3: TGTGCCAGCAGCTCCGTGGCGGGAGGGCTGTACGAGCAGTACTTC. Translation: CASSSVAGGLYEQYF.

J is TRBJ2-5 and V is TRBV7-9; a weak D match, TRBD2 (6 bases). Germline loops: CDR1 SEHNR, CDR2 FQNEAQ (reference sequence). The length of the CDR3 is 14 residues. The germline V and J ends were trimmed by 2 bases and 5 bases, with 12 bases remaining between them. The CDR3 nucleotides read TGTGCCAGCAGCTTATCCCAGGGAGGCGAGACCCAGTACTTC. Protein: CASSLSQGGETQYF.

This chain links TRBV5-6 with TRBJ1-4; D is perhaps TRBD1 (5 bases). V was clipped by 1 base and J by 0 bases, with 7 bases between them. The CDR3 consists of 15 residues. The germline gives CDR1 SGHDT, CDR2 YYEEEE. The CDR3 region has the DNA TGTGCCAGCAGCTTGCGGGGCCCAACTAATGAAAAACTGTTTTTT. It yields the protein CASSLRGPTNEKLFF.

Only one count was recorded for this clone. The V and J genes are TRBV6-5 and TRBJ2-3; 8 bases are a match to TRBD2. CDR3 length: 15 amino acids. V dropped 0 bases and J dropped 6; count of bases not matched to a gene: 5. Germline assignment: CDR1 MNHEY and CDR2 SVGAGI. In nucleotides, the CDR3 is TGTGCCAGCAGTTACTCTAGCGGGACATACGATACGCAGTATTTT. As protein: CASSYSSGTYDTQYF.

V and J are TRBV7-3 and TRBJ2-1; 15 nucleotides align to TRBD2. The ends lost 5 bases at V and 2 bases at J; junction bases unmatched: 13. Germline V CDR1 and CDR2: SGHTA, FQGTGA. The CDR3 sequence is 20 residues long. The CDR3 spells CASSPKGVGLAGGPYNEQFF. The CDR3 DNA is TGTGCCAGCAGCCCGAAAGGTGTAGGACTAGCGGGAGGGCCCTACAATGAGCAGTTCTTC.

This clone appeared a single time. CDR3 sequence: CASSVVGDTQYF. As DNA, the CDR3 is TGCGCCAGCAGCGTTGTGGGGGATACGCAGTATTTT. The rearrangement links TRBV5-1 to TRBJ2-3; no clear D gene. Germline CDR1 SGHRS, CDR2 YFSETQ. The CDR3 is 12 residues long. V lost 4 bases and J lost 6, with 9 bases in between.

This chain uses TRBV6-5 with TRBJ2-7; D is unresolved. V lost 7 bases and J lost 8, with 9 bases in between. Germline-derived CDR1 and CDR2 are MNHEY and SVGAGI. The CDR3 is 10 residues long. The CDR3 nucleotides are TGTGCCAGCACCCCCGGAAAGCAGTACTTC. As protein: CASTPGKQYF.

The chain has TRBV10-1 and TRBJ1-1, with a possible D match to TRBD1 (5 bases). V dropped 4 bases and J dropped 6 bases, with 15 bases sitting between them. Germline V gives CDR1 WNHNN, CDR2 SYGVQD (reference sequence). CDR3 length equals 14 residues. Written as DNA, the CDR3 is TGCGCCAGCAGTGGATTTGGGGGGATCGCTGAAGCTTTCTTT. This gives the protein CASSGFGGIAEAFF.

The chain has TRBV7-6 and TRBJ2-7, with a weak D call TRBD1 (6 bases). This CDR3 spans 15 amino acids. The germline V gene has CDR1 SGHVS and CDR2 FNYEAQ. V was trimmed by 5 bases and J by 0 bases, leaving 14 bases between them. In DNA form, the CDR3 reads TGTGCCAGCAGCACTTACAGGGAAAGCTCCTACGAGCAGTACTTC. Translated: CASSTYRESSYEQYF. Full variable domain (outside the CDR3, taken from reference TRBV7-6 and TRBJ2-7): GAGVSQSPRYKVTKRGQDVALRCDPISGHVSLYWYRQALGQGPEFLTYFNYEAQQDKSGLPNDRFSAERPEGSISTLTIQRTEQRDSAMYRCASSTYRESSYEQYFGPGTRLTVT.

The CDR3 protein is CASSLGQAAAGYTF. The CDR3 DNA reads as TGTGCCAGCAGTTTAGGACAGGCTGCGGCCGGCTACACCTTC. This sequence joins TRBV28 and TRBJ1-2; 7 bases are shared with TRBD1. CDR1 is MDHEN, CDR2 SYDVKM, per germline. The CDR3 is made up of 14 amino acids. The ends lost 2 bases at V and 8 bases at J; junction bases unmatched: 8.

Concerning this clone: The same CDR3 is also encoded by other DNA sequences in this sample. This rearrangement joins TRBV5-4 to TRBJ2-1; 8 nucleotides line up with TRBD2. CDR3 size: 16 residues. Germline V gene data show CDR1 as SGHNT and CDR2 as YYREEE (reference sequence). The J segment lost 6 bases and the V segment lost 4 bases, leaving 12 bases of the junction unmatched. The CDR3 DNA sequence: TGTGCCAGCAGCCTCGGGGGTCTAGCGGGTGGCAATGAGCAGTTCTTC. This sequence encodes CASSLGGLAGGNEQFF.

The chain employs TRBV28 and TRBJ2-7, with 10 bases matching TRBD2. Germline-derived CDR1 and CDR2 are MDHEN and SYDVKM. J was trimmed by 2 bases and V by 6 bases; bases with no gene match: 22. The CDR3 is 20 residues long. The CDR3 region has the DNA TGTGCCAGCAGGAACACAGCCTCATTGTCTAGCGGGAGACTCGCCTACGAGCAGTACTTC. It yields the protein CASRNTASLSSGRLAYEQYF. Based on the CDR3 plus reference TRBV28 and TRBJ2-7, the full variable domain is DVKVTQSSRYLVKRTGEKVFLECVQDMDHENMFWYRQDPGLGLRLIYFSYDVKMKEKGDIPEGYSVSREKKERFSLILESASTNQTSMYLCASRNTASLSSGRLAYEQYFGPGTRLTVT.

This chain links TRBV10-3 with TRBJ1-1; D possibly corresponds to TRBD1 (5 bases). Trimming took 10 bases from V and 4 from J, leaving 22 bases between them. Per germline, CDR1 ENHRY and CDR2 SYGVKD. The CDR3 has 15 amino acids. CDR3 in DNA: TGTGCCACAAAGTTCATCAGGGAAGGATTCACTGAAGCTTTCTTT. It translates to CATKFIREGFTEAFF.

V gene TRBV28 combines with J gene TRBJ2-7, with TRBD1 identical over 8 bases. The junction had 12 bases not matched to a gene; V was cut back by 3 bases and J by 5 bases. The V gene's germline CDR1 is MDHEN and CDR2 SYDVKM. CDR3 length: 16 residues. Here the CDR3 DNA reads TGTGCCAGCAGTTTCCCCCTAAGGACAGGGAGCGACGAGCAGTACTTC. Amino acids: CASSFPLRTGSDEQYF.

A word on this clone: Other nucleotide sequences from this sample produce the same CDR3. CDR3 residues: CASSLGGLETQYF. The DNA of the CDR3 is TGTGCCAGCAGCTTAGGGGGCTTGGAGACCCAGTACTTC. The J gene is TRBJ2-5, the V gene TRBV7-8; the D gene is possibly TRBD1 (5 bases). Germline CDR1 SGHVS, CDR2 FQNEAQ. CDR3 length equals 13 residues. Trimming removed 1 base at V and 5 bases at J, with 8 bases between.

The V and J genes are TRBV7-9 and TRBJ2-7, with a possible D match to TRBD2 (5 bases). V was clipped by 5 bases and J by 10 bases, with 12 bases between them. The CDR3 has 11 residues. From germline, CDR1 is SEHNR and CDR2 FQNEAQ (reference sequence). The CDR3 reads CASSEEDRQYF. The CDR3 region has the DNA TGTGCCAGCAGCGAGGAGGACCGCCAGTACTTC.

The CDR3 spells CASSDEGGSGSSYTGELFF. The DNA for the CDR3 is TGCGCCAGCAGTGACGAGGGAGGTAGCGGGAGTTCGTACACCGGGGAGCTGTTTTTT. The V gene is TRBV10-1, the J gene TRBJ2-2; 9 nucleotides agree with TRBD2. The CDR3 totals 19 residues. CDR1 is WNHNN and CDR2 is SYGVQD in the germline V gene (reference sequence). With V trimmed by 3 bases and J by 3 bases, 14 bases remained unmatched.

In regard to this clone: The same CDR3 also results from other DNA sequences found in this sample. This rearrangement joins TRBV5-1 to TRBJ2-1; TRBD1 is a possible D gene (6 bases). Per the germline V gene, CDR1 is SGHRS and CDR2 is YFSETQ. The CDR3 covers 15 residues. The V and J ends lost 4 bases and 2 bases respectively, with 13 bases between them. The CDR3 nucleotides read TGCGCCAGCAGCATTCTACAGGGTCCCTACAATGAGCAGTTCTTC. It encodes CASSILQGPYNEQFF.

The chain recombines TRBV29-1 with TRBJ2-1; D is possibly TRBD1 (6 bases). Between the trimmed V and J ends, which lost 2 bases and 4 bases, there was a span of 15 bases. Germline V gene data show CDR1 as SQVTM and CDR2 as ANQGSEA. The CDR3 is made up of 15 amino acids. CDR3 in amino acids: CSVEKGHAAYNEQFF. The DNA for the CDR3 is TGCAGCGTTGAAAAGGGACACGCCGCTTACAATGAGCAGTTCTTC.

The gene calls are TRBV7-3 and TRBJ2-2, with TRBD1 matching over 8 bases. Germline CDR1 SGHTA, CDR2 FQGTGA. CDR3 length equals 14 residues. Germline trimming cut 4 bases from V and 7 bases from J; bases unmatched to any gene: 5. The CDR3 here is CASSSGQGGGELFF. The CDR3 DNA reads as TGTGCCAGCAGCTCCGGACAGGGTGGCGGGGAGCTGTTTTTT.

The chain has TRBV18 and TRBJ1-3; D gene unclear. The CDR3 sequence is 12 residues long. V was shortened by 2 bases and J by 8 bases, with 7 bases between the two germline ends. Germline CDR1 KGHSH, CDR2 LQKENI. The CDR3 sequence is CASSPKADTIYF. CDR3 nucleotides: TGTGCCAGCTCACCAAAGGCGGACACCATATATTTT.

Concerning this clone itself: The sample contains more than one DNA sequence encoding this CDR3. The chain links TRBV5-1 to TRBJ2-1; 11 bases line up with TRBD2. Trimming cost V 4 bases and J 6 bases; bases outside gene matches: 6. This CDR3 spans 15 amino acids. CDR1 SGHRS and CDR2 YFSETQ come from the germline V gene. CDR3 sequence (DNA): TGCGCCAGCAGCCTGGGACTAGCGGACACCAATGAGCAGTTCTTC. Translating it yields CASSLGLADTNEQFF.